The 11 T cell receptor beta chains in this list originate from one sample, sequenced in a study of T cell changes during pregnancy in multiple sclerosis. TCRdb keeps only in-frame clones here, not all; method: immunoSEQ multiplex PCR. This repertoire shows roughly 38,000 clones, about 91% found once; its top ten account for approximately 2%. The sample in question was CD4+ T cells from peripheral blood mononuclear cells, obtained after pregnancy. These receptors were collected from a female donor in good health, enrolled as a control in a pregnancy study.

The gene calls are TRBV27 and TRBJ1-1, with D hard to call. The CDR3 totals 13 residues. V was cut by 6 bases and J by 3 bases, with 11 bases left in between. Germline V gives CDR1 MNHEY, CDR2 SMNVEV (reference sequence). CDR3 DNA: TGTGCCAGCAGCGACCGGGGTTACACTGAAGCTTTCTTT. Translation gives CASSDRGYTEAFF.

The chain recombines TRBV2 with TRBJ2-3; D call uncertain. The V gene's germline CDR1 is SNHLY and CDR2 FYNNEI. This CDR3 has 15 residues. Between the trimmed V and J ends, which lost 2 bases and 1 base, there was a span of 10 bases. CDR3 region: CASSENGSGTDTQYF. CDR3 nucleotides: TGTGCCAGCAGTGAAAACGGGTCGGGCACAGATACGCAGTATTTT.

The rearrangement links TRBV2 to TRBJ1-1; 9 nucleotides line up with TRBD1. This CDR3 has 14 amino acids. Germline CDR1 is SNHLY and CDR2 is FYNNEI. With 9 bases clipped from V and 6 bases from J, the junction kept 11 bases outside the gene matches. The CDR3 region has the DNA TGTGCCAGATCAGGAGACAGGGGGTCCCCTGAAGCTTTCTTT. Translation: CARSGDRGSPEAFF.

The chain uses TRBV11-2 and TRBJ2-7; TRBD2 matches 8 bases. This CDR3 comprises 17 residues. Trimming removed 5 bases from V and 3 bases from J; junction bases left unmatched: 15. Germline CDR1 is SGHAT and CDR2 is FQNNGV. The CDR3 reads CASSPFKLGLEDYEQYF. CDR3 DNA sequence: TGTGCCAGCAGCCCATTCAAGTTGGGACTAGAGGACTACGAGCAGTACTTC. Full variable domain (missing parts from reference TRBV11-2 and TRBJ2-7): EAGVAQSPRYKIIEKRQSVAFWCNPISGHATLYWYQQILGQGPKLLIQFQNNGVVDDSQLPKDRFSAERLKGVDSTLKIQPAKLEDSAVYLCASSPFKLGLEDYEQYFGPGTRLTVT.

This chain connects TRBV28 to TRBJ1-5; perhaps TRBD1 as D (6 bases). Trimming pared 2 bases from V and 3 bases from J, leaving 11 bases between. The CDR3 is 15 residues long. Germline CDR1 and CDR2: MDHEN and SYDVKM. CDR3 in amino acids: CASSLATGLNQPQHF. Written as DNA, the CDR3 is TGTGCCAGCAGTTTAGCGACAGGTCTCAATCAGCCCCAGCATTTT.

The table lists this clone with a count of one. The V call is TRBV2, the J call TRBJ2-7, with 10 bases fitting TRBD2. The CDR3 covers 15 residues. Germline values: CDR1 SNHLY, CDR2 FYNNEI. J lost 2 bases, V lost 7 bases, and 8 bases had no gene match. This chain's CDR3 is CASTILAGKAYEQYF. As DNA, the CDR3 is TGTGCCAGCACTATACTAGCGGGGAAGGCCTACGAGCAGTACTTC.

This clone occurred once. Written as DNA, the CDR3 is TGTGCCAGCAGCAGGACAGGGGGGTCCTACGAGCAGTACTTC. Translating it yields CASSRTGGSYEQYF. This rearrangement joins TRBV6-5 to TRBJ2-7; TRBD1 aligns across 10 bases. Per germline, CDR1 MNHEY and CDR2 SVGAGI. The trim removed 6 bases at V and 1 base at J, leaving 3 bases unmatched. The CDR3 consists of 14 residues.

V usage is TRBV4-1 and J usage is TRBJ2-1, with D tentatively TRBD1 (6 bases). Per the germline V gene, CDR1 is MGHRA and CDR2 is YSYEKL. The CDR3 totals 15 residues. Trimming took 4 bases from V and 5 from J, leaving 15 bases between them. CDR3 sequence reads: CASSPGQGSDNEQFF. CDR3 DNA sequence: TGCGCCAGCAGCCCGGGGCAGGGGTCGGACAATGAGCAGTTCTTC.

The rearrangement joins TRBV11-2 to TRBJ1-6; TRBD1 agrees at 7 bases. The germline gives CDR1 SGHAT, CDR2 FQNNGV. Trimming removed 0 bases from V and 5 bases from J; junction bases left unmatched: 4. The CDR3 runs 16 residues. This CDR3 is CASSLDGQANNSPLHF. For the CDR3, the DNA is TGTGCCAGCAGCTTAGATGGACAGGCTAATAATTCACCCCTCCACTTT.

The CDR3 sequence is CASSLLRLAGADTQYF. CDR3 DNA sequence: TGTGCCAGCAGCTTACTTCGACTAGCGGGAGCAGATACGCAGTATTTT. The chain joins TRBV7-9 to TRBJ2-3; 12 bases line up with TRBD2. The germline V gene encodes CDR1 SEHNR and CDR2 FQNEAQ (reference sequence). The CDR3 contains 16 residues. The V and J ends lost 2 bases and 4 bases, in that order; junction bases with no gene match: 4.

The V gene is TRBV10-2, the J gene TRBJ1-4; TRBD1 agrees at 10 bases. J was trimmed by 5 bases and V by 7 bases; bases with no gene match: 4. CDR1 WSHSY and CDR2 SAAADI come from the germline V gene. This CDR3 is 14 amino acids long. This chain's CDR3 is CASKLGQGNEKLFF. The DNA of the CDR3 is TGCGCCAGCAAGTTGGGACAGGGGAATGAAAAACTGTTTTTT.